Each of the 3 T cell receptor beta chains below was sequenced from the same sample in a study of post-analysis software for immune sequencing data. Which antigens these TCRs recognize remains unknown. Study findings and constraints: Among roughly 5 TRBV segments more frequent in patients than controls were TRBV5-6, TRBV5-1 and TRBV20-1.

Included in the TCR beta cDNA libraries were unique molecular identifiers. TCRdb used MiXCR to reprocess the PCR reads, holding one entry per CDR3 protein. The repertoire includes a few hundred thousand distinct CDR3 sequences, less than 40% of them detected once, and 4.5% to 7.5% sits in the top ten. Sequencing input: blood. The source of these receptors is a girl aged 2-17 years with multiple sclerosis.

The chain carries TRBV3-1 and TRBJ2-6; D is perhaps TRBD1 (6 bases). V was shortened by 4 bases and J by 0 bases, with 13 bases between the two germline ends. The CDR3 totals 17 residues. Germline values: CDR1 LGHDT, CDR2 YNNKEL (reference sequence). CDR3 sequence (DNA): TGTGCCAGCAGCCGACGGGACACAAGCTCTGGGGCCAACGTCCTGACTTTC. Its protein is CASSRRDTSSGANVLTF.

This clonotype was detected a few times. J is TRBJ1-1 and V is TRBV5-6; D perhaps matches TRBD1 (6 bases). Germline V gives CDR1 SGHDT, CDR2 YYEEEE. V lost 4 bases and J 5 bases, leaving 15 bases between the germline ends. The length of the CDR3 is 14 residues. Here the CDR3 DNA reads TGTGCCAGCAGCCCGGAGGGGGGAAGGACTGAAGCTTTCTTT. Translation gives CASSPEGGRTEAFF.

This clonotype has ten or more counts. The chain couples TRBV7-8 to TRBJ2-3; 10 bases are shared with TRBD1. CDR3 length: 15 residues. CDR1 SGHVS and CDR2 FQNEAQ come from the germline V gene. Trimming cost V 4 bases and J 3 bases; bases outside gene matches: 4. The CDR3 DNA is TGTGCCAGCAGCTCTGGACAGGGGGGGACAGATACGCAGTATTTT. This codes for CASSSGQGGTDTQYF.